This T cell receptor beta chain was obtained from a study of shared clonotypes between healthy human individuals. For the study at large: Plates per donor: three CD4 naive, three CD4 memory, two CD8 naive, one CD8 memory.

Here immunoSEQ multiplex PCR was the method, and the copy in TCRdb shows in-frame clones only, minus some. The table lists about 1 million clones, around 76% of them singletons, with approximately 1.5% in the top ten. Study results and caveats: Genetic and exposure-history diversity was limited by the small donor number.

Trimming shortened V by 7 bases and J by 11 bases, and 14 bases separated the two germline ends. The CDR3 covers 11 residues. The germline gives CDR1 MDHEN, CDR2 SYDVKM. This clone has just a few counts. Its antigen remains unidentified. The receptor was derived from a man aged 18 to 35 in good health. What was sequenced was memory CD4+ T cells sorted from blood. Subset given: CD45RA-negative fraction. The genes are TRBV28 and TRBJ1-1, with D possibly TRBD1 on 5 matching bases. CDR3 sequence reads: CASTAGGVAFF. DNA of the CDR3: TGTGCCAGCACTGCGGGGGGGGTGGCTTTCTTT.